The 8 T cell receptor beta chains listed next were all sequenced from one sample in a study of T cells in Graves' hyperthyroidism and ophthalmopathy. The CDR3 regions of TCR beta were amplified from RNA transcripts. The HTBI primer set drove a first-round RT-PCR of the TCR CDR3. From the multiplex PCR reads, TCRdb called clonotypes with MiXCR, one entry per CDR3 protein. The sample has around 290,000 distinct CDR3 sequences, 13% seen once. What was sequenced was blood. The receptors shown here come from a woman in her twenties or thirties with Graves' hyperthyroidism that later progressed to Graves' ophthalmopathy.

This chain uses TRBV19 with TRBJ2-1; the D is unclear. The ends were cut back, 3 bases at V and 4 bases at J, with 10 bases in the middle. There are 14 residues in the CDR3. CDR1 and CDR2 (germline): LNHDA, SQIVND (reference sequence). CDR3 residues: CASSIGSLYNEQFF. The CDR3 DNA reads TGTGCCAGTAGTATCGGTTCCCTTTACAATGAGCAGTTCTTC.

The sample holds many counts of this clonotype. The V gene is TRBV7-2, the J gene TRBJ2-1, with 9 bases matching TRBD1. V lost 5 bases, J lost 9 bases, and 14 bases stayed unmatched. Germline CDR1 and CDR2: SGHTA and FQGNSA. This CDR3 contains 16 residues. CDR3 in amino acids: CASSPLSGTGYGEQFF. The CDR3 DNA reads TGTGCCAGCAGCCCTCTTTCCGGGACAGGGTATGGTGAGCAGTTCTTC.

The table lists this clonotype with many counts. V usage is TRBV27 and J usage is TRBJ1-6; D not resolved. The V end lost 3 bases, the J end lost 4 bases, and 7 bases lay between the germline ends. The CDR3 length is 14 residues. Germline values: CDR1 MNHEY, CDR2 SMNVEV (reference sequence). In nucleotides, the CDR3 is TGTGCCAGCAGTTTCCATGATTATAATTCACCCCTCCACTTT. It yields the protein CASSFHDYNSPLHF.

The chain uses TRBV7-9 and TRBJ2-7; tentatively, D is TRBD1 or TRBD2 (7 bases each). The V and J ends lost 5 bases and 2 bases respectively, with 19 bases between them. Per germline, CDR1 SEHNR and CDR2 FQNEAQ (reference sequence). The CDR3 extends over 16 amino acids. The CDR3 loop reads CASSRGTAGLTYEQYF. The CDR3 DNA sequence: TGTGCCAGCAGCCGGGGGACAGCGGGACTAACCTACGAGCAGTACTTC.

This clonotype was counted ten times or more. The CDR3 nucleotides read TGTGCCAGCAGCTTAGTACTAGCGGGTTTCGGGGAGACCCAGTACTTC. Amino acids: CASSLVLAGFGETQYF. The chain has TRBV11-2 and TRBJ2-5; 9 nucleotides align to TRBD2. Unmatched junction bases numbered 8, after V lost 1 base and J lost 5 bases. The CDR3 contains 16 residues. Germline CDR1 reads SGHAT; CDR2 reads FQNNGV. Drawing the rest from reference TRBV11-2 and TRBJ2-5, the complete variable domain is EAGVAQSPRYKIIEKRQSVAFWCNPISGHATLYWYQQILGQGPKLLIQFQNNGVVDDSQLPKDRFSAERLKGVDSTLKIQPAKLEDSAVYLCASSLVLAGFGETQYFGPGTRLLVL.

CDR3 protein: CASSPPTSGREVYEQYF. The CDR3 DNA reads as TGTGCCAGCAGTCCTCCGACTAGCGGGAGAGAGGTTTACGAGCAGTACTTC. This chain links TRBV6-1 with TRBJ2-7; 12 bases match TRBD2. The germline V gene has CDR1 MNHNS and CDR2 SASEGT. Trimming removed 5 bases from V and 4 bases from J; junction bases left unmatched: 12. This CDR3 is built from 17 residues.

Ten or more counts support this clonotype. The V and J genes are TRBV13 and TRBJ2-7, with 12 bases aligning to TRBD2. The V gene end was trimmed by 0 bases and the J gene end by 7 bases; junction bases not matched to a gene: 7. This CDR3 is 16 amino acids long. Germline values: CDR1 PRHDT, CDR2 FYEKMQ (reference sequence). CDR3 DNA: TGTGCCAGCAGCTTAGGCCAGGGACTAGCGGGTAAAGAGCAGTACTTC. Encoded protein: CASSLGQGLAGKEQYF. Filled out from reference TRBV13 and TRBJ2-7, the complete variable domain reads AAGVIQSPRHLIKEKRETATLKCYPIPRHDTVYWYQQGPGQDPQFLISFYEKMQSDKGSIPDRFSAQQFSDYHSELNMSSLELGDSALYFCASSLGQGLAGKEQYFGPGTRLTVT.

The J gene is TRBJ2-1, the V gene TRBV4-3, with TRBD1 matching over 7 bases. The CDR3 runs 16 residues. The V gene's germline CDR1 is LGHNA and CDR2 YSLEER. V dropped 0 bases and J dropped 10; count of bases not matched to a gene: 12. The CDR3 sequence: CASSQEITTGTSEQFF. CDR3 nucleotides: TGCGCCAGCAGCCAAGAGATTACGACAGGGACCAGCGAGCAGTTCTTC.